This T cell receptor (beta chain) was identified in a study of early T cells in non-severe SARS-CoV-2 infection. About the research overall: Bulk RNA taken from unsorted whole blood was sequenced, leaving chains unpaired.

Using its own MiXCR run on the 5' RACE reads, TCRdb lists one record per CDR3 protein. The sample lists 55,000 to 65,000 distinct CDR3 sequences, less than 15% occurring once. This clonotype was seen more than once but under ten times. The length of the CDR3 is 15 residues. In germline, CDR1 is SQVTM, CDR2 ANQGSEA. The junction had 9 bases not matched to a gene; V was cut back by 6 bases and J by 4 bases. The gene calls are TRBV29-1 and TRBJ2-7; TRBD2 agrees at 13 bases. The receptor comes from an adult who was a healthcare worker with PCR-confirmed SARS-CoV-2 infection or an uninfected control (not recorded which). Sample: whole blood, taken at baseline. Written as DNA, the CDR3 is TGCAGCGTCGATACCAGGACTAGCGGGAGTTACGAGCAGTACTTC. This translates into CSVDTRTSGSYEQYF.